These 29 T cell receptor beta chains came from one sample sequenced in a study of blood T cell repertoires in COVID-19. Repertoires were generated with immunoSEQ multiplex PCR, while TCRdb's copy carries only in-frame clones and drops some. In the table there are some 140,000 clones, about 90% of which are singletons. The sequenced sample consisted of peripheral blood. The origin of the receptors is a man between 50 and 59 years old with acute or convalescent COVID-19.

This chain joins TRBV19 and TRBJ2-3; a weak D match, TRBD1 (6 bases). V lost 6 bases, J lost 1 base, and 8 bases lay in between. In germline, CDR1 is LNHDA, CDR2 SQIVND (reference sequence). This CDR3 contains 13 residues. CDR3 amino acids: CASSRTGTDTQYF. The CDR3 region has the DNA TGTGCCAGTAGCCGGACAGGCACAGATACGCAGTATTTT. Based on the CDR3 plus reference TRBV19 and TRBJ2-3, the full variable domain is DGGITQSPKYLFRKEGQNVTLSCEQNLNHDAMYWYRQDPGQGLRLIYYSQIVNDFQKGDIAEGYSVSREKKESFPLTVTSAQKNPTAFYLCASSRTGTDTQYFGPGTRLTVL.

The rearrangement links TRBV7-9 to TRBJ1-5; TRBD1 matches 7 bases. In germline, CDR1 is SEHNR, CDR2 FQNEAQ (reference sequence). J lost 3 bases, V lost 2 bases, and 10 bases had no gene match. This CDR3 spans 17 amino acids. The CDR3 bases are TGTGCCAGCAGCTTATTGTCCGAGACAGGGAACAATCAGCCCCAGCATTTT. As protein: CASSLLSETGNNQPQHF.

The genes are TRBV5-1 and TRBJ1-4; tentative D call: TRBD1 (5 bases). The ends were cut back, 4 bases at V and 9 bases at J, with 16 bases in the middle. Germline values: CDR1 SGHRS, CDR2 YFSETQ. The CDR3 extends over 14 amino acids. In DNA form, the CDR3 reads TGCGCCAGCAGCAAGGACATAGGCCTGAAAAAACTGTTTTTT. It yields the protein CASSKDIGLKKLFF.

The rearrangement uses TRBV3-1 (or the pseudogene TRBV3-2) and TRBJ2-6; unclear D gene. Germline-derived CDR1 and CDR2 are LGHDT and YNNKEL (reference sequence). The CDR3 totals 17 residues. Trimming cost V 3 bases and J 0 bases, with 12 bases left between them. The CDR3 nucleotides are TGTGCCAGCAGCCAGTTTCTAACCTCCTCTGGGGCCAACGTCCTGACTTTC. This translates into CASSQFLTSSGANVLTF.

This clone was seen more than once but under ten times. The chain couples TRBV7-8 to TRBJ2-1; TRBD2 agrees at 9 bases. The V gene's germline CDR1 is SGHVS and CDR2 FQNEAQ. The CDR3 sequence is 15 residues long. The V and J ends lost 5 bases and 7 bases, in that order; junction bases with no gene match: 9. As DNA, the CDR3 is TGTGCCAGCAGCCCTAGCGGGGCCCGCTTAAATGAGCAGTTCTTC. It yields the protein CASSPSGARLNEQFF.

The chain joins TRBV28 to TRBJ1-2, with D unclear. Germline assignment: CDR1 MDHEN and CDR2 SYDVKM. CDR3 length equals 13 residues. V lost 10 bases to trimming and J lost 9 bases, with 21 bases between them. CDR3 region: CATLTGLTTRYTF. In nucleotides, the CDR3 is TGTGCCACCCTCACCGGACTTACCACCCGCTACACCTTC.

V usage is TRBV28 and J usage is TRBJ2-1; 7 bases line up with TRBD2. Germline V gene lookup returns CDR1 MDHEN and CDR2 SYDVKM. Trimming removed 5 bases from V and 5 bases from J; junction bases left unmatched: 6. The CDR3 extends over 14 amino acids. The CDR3: CASSNSGPNNEQFF. The DNA for the CDR3 is TGTGCCAGCAGTAATAGCGGGCCCAACAATGAGCAGTTCTTC.

The V and J genes are TRBV12-1 and TRBJ1-5; the DNA was not compared with TRBD1, the D call given in the table. TRBV12-1 is termed a pseudogene. This CDR3 spans 14 amino acids. This chain's CDR3 is CASSFYQPEMPQHF. DNA for the CDR3: TGTGCCAGCAGCTTTTACCAACCAGAAATGCCCCAGCATTTT.

V is TRBV30 and J is TRBJ1-1; no reliable D call. V was pared by 0 bases and J by 3 bases, with 5 bases between. Germline V gene sequence: CDR1 GTSNPN, CDR2 SVGIG (reference sequence). The CDR3 length is 12 residues. CDR3 sequence: CAWSVMYTEAFF. CDR3 in DNA: TGTGCCTGGAGTGTCATGTACACTGAAGCTTTCTTT.

Remarks on this clone: Other DNA variants within this sample encode the same CDR3. The CDR3 here is CASSPPGGSNQPQHF. The CDR3 region has the DNA TGTGCCAGCTCACCCCCCGGGGGGTCAAATCAGCCCCAGCATTTT. V and J are TRBV18 and TRBJ1-5; possibly TRBD1 for D (5 bases). CDR1 is KGHSH and CDR2 is LQKENI in the germline V gene. The V gene lost 3 bases and the J gene lost 4 bases, with 13 bases spanning the gap. The CDR3 is 15 amino acids. The whole variable domain, filled in from reference TRBV18 and TRBJ1-5, reads NAGVMQNPRHLVRRRGQEARLRCSPMKGHSHVYWYRQLPEEGLKFMVYLQKENIIDESGMPKERFSAEFPKEGPSILRIQQVVRGDSAAYFCASSPPGGSNQPQHFGDGTRLSIL.

The rearrangement links TRBV11-3 to TRBJ2-6, with D tentatively TRBD1 (5 bases). Per germline, CDR1 SGHNT and CDR2 YENEEA. The germline V and J ends were trimmed by 5 bases and 3 bases, with 17 bases remaining between them. The CDR3 has 17 residues. CDR3 nucleotides: TGTGCCAGCAGCGCAGGGCCCCTTCTCTTTGGGGCCAACGTCCTGACTTTC. It codes for CASSAGPLLFGANVLTF.

The rearrangement uses TRBV5-4 and TRBJ1-1, with 10 bases lining up with TRBD1. The CDR3 length is 16 residues. Germline trimming cut 3 bases from V and 1 base from J; bases unmatched to any gene: 6. Germline loops: CDR1 SGHNT, CDR2 YYREEE (reference sequence). The CDR3 DNA is TGTGCCAGCAGCTCAACCAGACAGGGGGCGAACACTGAAGCTTTCTTT. Its translation is CASSSTRQGANTEAFF.

V gene TRBV6-2 or TRBV6-3 combines with J gene TRBJ2-3; 9 nucleotides align to TRBD2. CDR3 length equals 17 residues. Per germline, CDR1 MNHEY and CDR2 SVGEGT. The V gene end was trimmed by 0 bases and the J gene end by 0 bases; junction bases not matched to a gene: 4. The CDR3 DNA follows: TGTGCCAGCAGTTACTCTAGCGGGGGATCTAGCACAGATACGCAGTATTTT. Amino acids: CASSYSSGGSSTDTQYF.

The V call is TRBV5-1, the J call TRBJ2-3; the D gene is possibly TRBD1 (6 bases). This CDR3 has 13 amino acids. Germline-derived CDR1 and CDR2 are SGHRS and YFSETQ. V was shortened by 5 bases and J by 6 bases, with 13 bases between the two germline ends. This CDR3 is CASRLITGDTQYF. The CDR3, as DNA: TGCGCCAGCAGGCTGATAACAGGGGATACGCAGTATTTT. Drawing the rest from reference TRBV5-1 and TRBJ2-3, the complete variable domain is KAGVTQTPRYLIKTRGQQVTLSCSPISGHRSVSWYQQTPGQGLQFLFEYFSETQRNKGNFPGRFSGRQFSNSRSEMNVSTLELGDSALYLCASRLITGDTQYFGPGTRLTVL.

V and J are TRBV28 and TRBJ1-1, with TRBD1 as a possible D gene (5 bases). Deletions cut 6 bases from V and 0 bases from J, with 14 bases between. The germline CDR1 and CDR2 sequences are MDHEN and SYDVKM. The CDR3 is 15 amino acids. CDR3 protein: CASRIQETMNTEAFF. The CDR3 DNA is TGTGCCAGCAGAATACAGGAGACAATGAACACTGAAGCTTTCTTT. The whole variable domain, remainder taken from reference TRBV28 and TRBJ1-1, is DVKVTQSSRYLVKRTGEKVFLECVQDMDHENMFWYRQDPGLGLRLIYFSYDVKMKEKGDIPEGYSVSREKKERFSLILESASTNQTSMYLCASRIQETMNTEAFFGQGTRLTVV.

The chain couples TRBV14 to TRBJ2-1; D possibly corresponds to TRBD2 (6 bases). V lost 0 bases and J 11 bases, leaving 8 bases between the germline ends. The CDR3 consists of 12 residues. CDR1 is SGHDN, CDR2 FVKESK, per germline. CDR3 sequence: CASSQETRKQFF. In DNA form, the CDR3 reads TGTGCCAGCAGCCAAGAGACTAGGAAGCAGTTCTTC. Full variable domain (missing parts from reference TRBV14 and TRBJ2-1): EAGVTQFPSHSVIEKGQTVTLRCDPISGHDNLYWYRRVMGKEIKFLLHFVKESKQDESGMPNNRFLAERTGGTYSTLKVQPAELEDSGVYFCASSQETRKQFFGPGTRLTVL.

Points on this clone: At one end, the junction sequence differs from germline, possibly due to a read error. The gene calls are TRBV14 and TRBJ1-4, with D hard to call. This CDR3 region has 13 residues. The germline CDR1 and CDR2 sequences are SGHDN and FVKESK. The CDR3, as DNA: TGTGCCAGCAGCCAAGCGGTGCATGAAAAACTATTTTTT. Amino acids: CASSQAVHEKLFF.

The chain couples TRBV29-1 to TRBJ2-1; TRBD2 might be the D (6 bases). From germline, CDR1 is SQVTM and CDR2 ANQGSEA. V was shortened by 6 bases and J by 4 bases, with 16 bases between the two germline ends. This CDR3 has 14 residues. The CDR3 reads CSVEPTSFYNEQFF. The CDR3 nucleotides are TGCAGCGTGGAACCGACTAGTTTTTACAATGAGCAGTTCTTC.

V gene TRBV6-5 combines with J gene TRBJ1-5, with 10 bases matching TRBD1. The CDR3 is 14 amino acids. V lost 4 bases, J lost 7 bases, and 4 bases stayed unmatched. Germline V gene data show CDR1 as MNHEY and CDR2 as SVGAGI. CDR3 DNA: TGTGCCAGCAGTTCGGGACAGGGGACGCAGCCCCAGCATTTT. As protein: CASSSGQGTQPQHF.

J is TRBJ2-1 and V is TRBV18; 7 bases match TRBD1. Germline V CDR1 and CDR2: KGHSH, LQKENI. After removal of 6 bases from V and 4 bases from J, the junction contained 9 bases not matched to a gene. This CDR3 has 15 amino acids. This CDR3 reads CASSPAAQGYNEQFF. CDR3 DNA sequence: TGTGCCAGCTCCCCAGCAGCACAGGGGTACAATGAGCAGTTCTTC.

DNA of the CDR3: TGTGCCAGAAGCTTGGGGACAGGGTTGGATCAGCCCCAGCATTTT. As protein: CARSLGTGLDQPQHF. The rearrangement uses TRBV5-3 and TRBJ1-5, with 8 bases lining up with TRBD1. Being an ORF, TRBV5-3 has a function that is uncertain. Trimming cost V 0 bases and J 5 bases; bases outside gene matches: 4. The CDR3 extends over 15 amino acids.

This rearrangement joins TRBV7-2 to TRBJ2-2; tentatively, D is TRBD2 (6 bases). CDR1 and CDR2 from the germline V gene are SGHTA and FQGNSA. The CDR3 length is 16 residues. V shed 4 bases and J shed 1 base, with 13 bases lying between them. In nucleotides, the CDR3 is TGTGCCAGCAGCTCCACGGGGACTCTGAACACCGGGGAGCTGTTTTTT. This encodes CASSSTGTLNTGELFF.

V and J are TRBV2 and TRBJ1-1, with 8 bases fitting TRBD1. V was pared by 5 bases and J by 1 base, with 3 bases of the junction left unmatched. In germline, CDR1 is SNHLY, CDR2 FYNNEI. The CDR3 is 14 amino acids. CDR3 amino acids: CASSQTGANTEAFF. CDR3 sequence (DNA): TGTGCCAGCAGTCAGACAGGGGCGAACACTGAAGCTTTCTTT.

V is TRBV5-1 and J is TRBJ2-2; weak D call: TRBD2 (5 bases). Trimming took 0 bases from V and 5 from J, leaving 11 bases between them. The germline gives CDR1 SGHRS, CDR2 YFSETQ. The CDR3 consists of 15 residues. The CDR3 loop is CASSLESGGTGELFF. DNA of the CDR3: TGCGCCAGCAGCTTGGAGAGTGGCGGGACCGGGGAGCTGTTTTTT.

V is TRBV20-1 and J is TRBJ2-7; a possible D gene is TRBD2 (6 bases). The V end lost 3 bases, the J end lost 7 bases, and 10 bases lay between the germline ends. The germline V gene encodes CDR1 DFQATT and CDR2 SNEGSKA (reference sequence). The CDR3 consists of 11 residues. The CDR3 reads CSASTSYEQYF. The DNA for the CDR3 is TGCAGTGCTAGTACTAGCTATGAGCAGTACTTC.

The V and J genes are TRBV29-1 and TRBJ1-4, with no clear D. This CDR3 comprises 13 residues. Trimming left V 4 bases short and J 0 bases short, with 6 bases between. CDR1 is SQVTM, CDR2 ANQGSEA, per germline. The CDR3 DNA reads TGCAGCGTTGCGCAGTCAACTAATGAAAAACTGTTTTTT. Protein product: CSVAQSTNEKLFF.

This chain connects TRBV11-1 to TRBJ2-3; D gene unclear. The V and J ends lost 1 base and 5 bases respectively, with 10 bases between them. Germline V gives CDR1 SGHAT, CDR2 FQDESV (reference sequence). The CDR3 has 14 residues. The CDR3 bases are TGTGCCAGCAGCTTAGAGGTTTCGGGAGATACGCAGTATTTT. It encodes CASSLEVSGDTQYF.

The chain combines TRBV15 with TRBJ2-7; TRBD1 might be the D (5 bases). Per germline, CDR1 LNHNV and CDR2 YYDKDF (reference sequence). CDR3 length: 15 amino acids. The V and J ends lost 0 bases and 5 bases respectively, with 14 bases between them. CDR3 nucleotides: TGTGCCACCAGCAGAGATGGGGCCCCTTCGAACGAGCAGTACTTC. Its protein product is CATSRDGAPSNEQYF.

The rearrangement joins TRBV2 to TRBJ1-4; 7 nucleotides align to TRBD1. The germline V gene encodes CDR1 SNHLY and CDR2 FYNNEI. V lost 6 bases, J lost 4 bases, and 5 bases stayed unmatched. This CDR3 contains 14 residues. The CDR3 sequence is CASRLQGINEKLFF. The DNA for the CDR3 is TGTGCCAGCAGGCTACAGGGGATTAATGAAAAACTGTTTTTT.